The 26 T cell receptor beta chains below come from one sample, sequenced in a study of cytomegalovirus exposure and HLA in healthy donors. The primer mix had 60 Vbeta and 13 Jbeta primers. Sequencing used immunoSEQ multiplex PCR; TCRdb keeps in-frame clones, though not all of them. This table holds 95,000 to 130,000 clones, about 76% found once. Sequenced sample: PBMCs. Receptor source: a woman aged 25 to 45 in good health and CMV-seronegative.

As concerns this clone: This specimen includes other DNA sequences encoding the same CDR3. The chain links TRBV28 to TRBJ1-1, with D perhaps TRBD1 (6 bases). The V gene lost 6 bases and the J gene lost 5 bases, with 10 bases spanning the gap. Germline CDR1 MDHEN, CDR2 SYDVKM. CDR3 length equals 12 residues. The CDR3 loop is CASRPGETEAFF. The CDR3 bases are TGTGCCAGCAGGCCAGGGGAAACTGAAGCTTTCTTT.

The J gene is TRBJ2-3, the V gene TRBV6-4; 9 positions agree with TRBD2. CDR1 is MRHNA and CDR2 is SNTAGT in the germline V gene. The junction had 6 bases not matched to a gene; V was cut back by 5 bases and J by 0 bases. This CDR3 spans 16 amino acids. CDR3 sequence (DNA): TGTGCCAGCAGTCCGTTAGCGGGGGCTAGCACAGATACGCAGTATTTT. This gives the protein CASSPLAGASTDTQYF.

The CDR3 DNA reads as TGTGCCAGCAGTTTTAACCTAGCTTTACCCTACGAGCAGTACTTC. This gives the protein CASSFNLALPYEQYF. The chain joins TRBV28 to TRBJ2-5, with D possibly being TRBD2 (5 bases). TRBJ2-7 matches the DNA end more closely, so the J call is doubtful. This CDR3 is built from 15 residues. Germline V lookup: CDR1 MDHEN, CDR2 SYDVKM.

CDR3 residues: CASSVQGNQPQHF. DNA of the CDR3: TGTGCCAGCAGTGTCCAGGGAAATCAGCCCCAGCATTTT. This chain links TRBV6-1 with TRBJ1-5; possibly TRBD1 for D (5 bases). The germline V gene has CDR1 MNHNS and CDR2 SASEGT. The CDR3 runs to 13 residues. V was shortened by 4 bases and J by 4 bases, with 8 bases between the two germline ends.

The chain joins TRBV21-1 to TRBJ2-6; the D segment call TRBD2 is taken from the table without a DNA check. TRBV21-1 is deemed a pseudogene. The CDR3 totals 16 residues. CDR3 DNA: TGTGCCAGCAGCAACCTTCCCCTTTCTGGGGCCAACGTCCTGACTTTC. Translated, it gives CASSNLPLSGANVLTF.

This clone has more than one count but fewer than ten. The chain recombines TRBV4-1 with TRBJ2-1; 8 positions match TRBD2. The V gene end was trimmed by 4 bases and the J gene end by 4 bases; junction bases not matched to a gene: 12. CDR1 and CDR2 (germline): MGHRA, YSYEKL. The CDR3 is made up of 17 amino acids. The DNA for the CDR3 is TGCGCCAGCAGCCCTTCACTAGCGGATTTCCTGTACAATGAGCAGTTCTTC. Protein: CASSPSLADFLYNEQFF.

This CDR3 reads CASRTGDLFNQPQHF. The CDR3 region has the DNA TGTGCCAGCCGGACAGGGGACCTCTTCAATCAGCCCCAGCATTTT. The rearrangement uses TRBV19 and TRBJ1-5; TRBD1 matches 9 bases. The ends lost 9 bases at V and 3 bases at J; junction bases unmatched: 9. This CDR3 has 15 residues. Germline CDR1 is LNHDA and CDR2 is SQIVND (reference sequence).

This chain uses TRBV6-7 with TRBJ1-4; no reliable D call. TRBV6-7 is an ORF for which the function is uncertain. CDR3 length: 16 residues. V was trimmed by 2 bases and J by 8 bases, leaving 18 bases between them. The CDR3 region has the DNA TGTGCCAGCAGTTACCCGAGGGTGGGGATCCGGGAAAAACTGTTTTTT. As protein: CASSYPRVGIREKLFF.

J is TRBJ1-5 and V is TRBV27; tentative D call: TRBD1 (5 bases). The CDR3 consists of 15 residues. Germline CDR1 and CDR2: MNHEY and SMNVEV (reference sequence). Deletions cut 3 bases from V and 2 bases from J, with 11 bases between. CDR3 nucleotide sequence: TGTGCCAGCAGTTTTTCGGGGGTAGGCAATCAGCCCCAGCATTTT. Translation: CASSFSGVGNQPQHF.

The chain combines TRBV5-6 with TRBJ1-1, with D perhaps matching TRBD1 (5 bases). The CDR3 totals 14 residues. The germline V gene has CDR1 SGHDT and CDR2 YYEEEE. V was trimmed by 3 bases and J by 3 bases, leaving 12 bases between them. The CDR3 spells CASSYLEGYTEAFF. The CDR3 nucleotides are TGTGCCAGCAGCTACCTGGAGGGGTACACTGAAGCTTTCTTT. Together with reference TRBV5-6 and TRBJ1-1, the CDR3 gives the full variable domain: DAGVTQSPTHLIKTRGQQVTLRCSPKSGHDTVSWYQQALGQGPQFIFQYYEEEERQRGNFPDRFSGHQFPNYSSELNVNALLLGDSALYLCASSYLEGYTEAFFGQGTRLTVV.

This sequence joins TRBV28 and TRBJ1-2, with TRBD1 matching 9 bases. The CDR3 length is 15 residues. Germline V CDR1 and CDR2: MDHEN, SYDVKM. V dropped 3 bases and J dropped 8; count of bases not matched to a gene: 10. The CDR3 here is CASSFPTGGAMGYTF. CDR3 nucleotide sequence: TGTGCCAGCAGTTTTCCTACAGGGGGCGCAATGGGCTACACCTTC.

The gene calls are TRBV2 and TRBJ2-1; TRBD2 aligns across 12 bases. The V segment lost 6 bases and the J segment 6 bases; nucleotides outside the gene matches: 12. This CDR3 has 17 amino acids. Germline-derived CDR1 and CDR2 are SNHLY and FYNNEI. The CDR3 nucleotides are TGTGCCAGCAGCGGGGTGCTAGCGGGAGGGCCATTCAATGAGCAGTTCTTC. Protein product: CASSGVLAGGPFNEQFF.

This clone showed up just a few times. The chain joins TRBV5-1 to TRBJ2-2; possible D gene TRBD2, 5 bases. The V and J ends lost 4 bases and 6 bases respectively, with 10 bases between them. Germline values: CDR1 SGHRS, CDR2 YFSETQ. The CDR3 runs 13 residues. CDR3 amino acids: CASSLLESGELFF. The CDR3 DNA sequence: TGCGCCAGCAGCCTACTAGAGTCCGGGGAGCTGTTTTTT.

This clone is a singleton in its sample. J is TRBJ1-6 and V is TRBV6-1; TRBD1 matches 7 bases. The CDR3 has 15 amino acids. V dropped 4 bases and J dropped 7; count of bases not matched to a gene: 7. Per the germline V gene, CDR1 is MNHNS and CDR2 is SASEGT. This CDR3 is CASSVDRASNSPLHF. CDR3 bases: TGTGCCAGCAGTGTCGACAGGGCCAGCAATTCACCCCTCCACTTT.

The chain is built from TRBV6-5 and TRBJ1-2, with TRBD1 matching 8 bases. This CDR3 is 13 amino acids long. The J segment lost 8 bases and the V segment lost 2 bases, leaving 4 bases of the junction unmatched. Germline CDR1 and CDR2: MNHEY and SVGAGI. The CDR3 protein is CASSYDTGGGYTF. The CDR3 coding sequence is TGTGCCAGCAGTTACGATACAGGGGGGGGCTACACCTTC.

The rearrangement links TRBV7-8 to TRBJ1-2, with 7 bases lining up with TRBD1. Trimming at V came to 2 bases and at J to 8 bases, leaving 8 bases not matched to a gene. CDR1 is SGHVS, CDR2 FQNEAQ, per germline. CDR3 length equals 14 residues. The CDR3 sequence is CASSLLGGGRGYTF. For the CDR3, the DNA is TGTGCCAGCAGCTTACTAGGGGGCGGTAGGGGCTACACCTTC. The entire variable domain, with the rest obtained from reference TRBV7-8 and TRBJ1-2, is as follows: GAGVSQSPRYKVAKRGQDVALRCDPISGHVSLFWYQQALGQGPEFLTYFQNEAQLDKSGLPSDRFFAERPEGSVSTLKIQRTQQEDSAVYLCASSLLGGGRGYTFGSGTRLTVV.

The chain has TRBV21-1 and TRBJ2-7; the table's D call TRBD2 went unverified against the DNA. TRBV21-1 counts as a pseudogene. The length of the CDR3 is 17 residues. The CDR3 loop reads CASSNALFGGTGYEQYF. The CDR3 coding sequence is TGTGCCAGCAGCAATGCTCTTTTCGGCGGGACGGGATACGAGCAGTACTTC.

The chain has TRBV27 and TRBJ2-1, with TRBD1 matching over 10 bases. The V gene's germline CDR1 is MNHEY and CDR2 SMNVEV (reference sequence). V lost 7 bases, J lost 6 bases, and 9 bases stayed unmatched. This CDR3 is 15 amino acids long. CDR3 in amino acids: CASTLGQGDLNEQFF. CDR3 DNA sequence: TGTGCCAGCACCCTCGGACAGGGGGACCTCAATGAGCAGTTCTTC.

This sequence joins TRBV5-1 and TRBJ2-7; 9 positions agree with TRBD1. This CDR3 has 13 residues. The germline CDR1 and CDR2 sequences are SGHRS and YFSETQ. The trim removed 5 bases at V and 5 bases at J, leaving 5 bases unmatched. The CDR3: CASRQGAGDEQYF. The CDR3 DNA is TGCGCCAGCAGACAGGGGGCGGGGGACGAGCAGTACTTC.

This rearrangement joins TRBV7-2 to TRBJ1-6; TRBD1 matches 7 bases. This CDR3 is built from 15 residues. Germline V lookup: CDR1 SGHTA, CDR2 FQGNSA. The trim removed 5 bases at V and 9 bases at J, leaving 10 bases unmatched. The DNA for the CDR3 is TGTGCCAGCAGCCCGGAGGTGACAGGGAGTTCACCCCTCCACTTT. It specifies CASSPEVTGSSPLHF.

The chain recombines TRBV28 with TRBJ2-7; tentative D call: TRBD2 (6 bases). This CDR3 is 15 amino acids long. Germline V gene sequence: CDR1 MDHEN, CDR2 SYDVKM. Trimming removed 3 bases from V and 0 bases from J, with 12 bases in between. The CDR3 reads CASSLGTWSSYEQYF. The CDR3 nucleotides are TGTGCCAGCAGTTTGGGGACTTGGAGCTCCTACGAGCAGTACTTC.

The CDR3 is CASSFQGNTEAFF. DNA of the CDR3: TGTGCCAGCAGTTTTCAGGGGAACACTGAAGCTTTCTTT. This chain uses TRBV28 with TRBJ1-1; maybe TRBD1 (5 bases). The CDR3 length is 13 residues. Germline CDR1 MDHEN, CDR2 SYDVKM. Trimming left V 3 bases short and J 1 base short, with 6 bases between.

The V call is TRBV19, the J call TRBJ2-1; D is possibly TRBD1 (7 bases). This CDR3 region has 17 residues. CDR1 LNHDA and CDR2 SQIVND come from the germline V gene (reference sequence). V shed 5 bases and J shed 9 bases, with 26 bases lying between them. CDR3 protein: CASSDVGRGVSFGEQFF. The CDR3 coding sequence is TGTGCCAGTAGTGACGTAGGCAGGGGGGTCTCATTTGGTGAGCAGTTCTTC. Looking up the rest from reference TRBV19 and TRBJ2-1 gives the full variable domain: DGGITQSPKYLFRKEGQNVTLSCEQNLNHDAMYWYRQDPGQGLRLIYYSQIVNDFQKGDIAEGYSVSREKKESFPLTVTSAQKNPTAFYLCASSDVGRGVSFGEQFFGPGTRLTVL.

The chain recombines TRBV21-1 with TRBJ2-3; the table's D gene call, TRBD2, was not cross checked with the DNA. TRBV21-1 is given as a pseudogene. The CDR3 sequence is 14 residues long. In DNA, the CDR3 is TGTGCCAGCAGCCAAAGGGAGATTAGGGATACGCAGTATTTT. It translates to CASSQREIRDTQYF.

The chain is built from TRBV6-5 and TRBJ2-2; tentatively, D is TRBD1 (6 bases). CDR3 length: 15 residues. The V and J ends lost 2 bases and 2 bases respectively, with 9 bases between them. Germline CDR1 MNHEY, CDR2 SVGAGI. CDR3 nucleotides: TGTGCCAGCAGTTACAGGACAGCCAACACCGGGGAGCTGTTTTTT. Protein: CASSYRTANTGELFF.

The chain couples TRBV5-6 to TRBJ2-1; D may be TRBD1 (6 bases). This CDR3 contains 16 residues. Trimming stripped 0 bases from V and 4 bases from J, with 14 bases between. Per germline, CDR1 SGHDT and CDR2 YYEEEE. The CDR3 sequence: CASSLGGRGSYNEQFF. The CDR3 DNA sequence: TGTGCCAGCAGCTTGGGGGGCAGGGGTAGTTACAATGAGCAGTTCTTC.